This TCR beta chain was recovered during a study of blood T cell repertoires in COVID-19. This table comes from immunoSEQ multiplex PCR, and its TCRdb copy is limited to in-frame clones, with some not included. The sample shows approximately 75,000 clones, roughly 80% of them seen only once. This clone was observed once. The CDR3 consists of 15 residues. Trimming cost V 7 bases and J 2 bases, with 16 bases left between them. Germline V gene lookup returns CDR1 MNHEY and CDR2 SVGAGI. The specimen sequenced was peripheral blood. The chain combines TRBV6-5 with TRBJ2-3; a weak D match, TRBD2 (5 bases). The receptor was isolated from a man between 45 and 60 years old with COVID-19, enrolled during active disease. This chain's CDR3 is CASTSGGSFTDTQYF. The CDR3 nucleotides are TGTGCCAGCACCTCAGGAGGCTCTTTCACAGATACGCAGTATTTT.